This is a list of T cell receptor beta chains from one sample in a study of cytomegalovirus exposure and HLA in healthy donors. Method: immunoSEQ multiplex PCR; TCRdb's copy keeps in-frame clones and lacks some. This repertoire shows approximately 150,000 clones, over 60% found once; its top ten account for approximately 3%. Specimen: PBMCs. These TCRs come from a male donor in good health and CMV-seronegative. Each CDR3 is given with its conserved first and last residue.

J gene: TRBJ1-1; V gene: TRBV27; CDR3 protein: CASSLEGQQAFF
J gene: TRBJ1-6; V gene: TRBV19; CDR3 protein: CASSIDALTGWPSPLHF
J gene: TRBJ2-1; V gene: TRBV5-6; CDR3 protein: CASSLGGSKRSEQFF
J gene: TRBJ2-1; V gene: TRBV29-1; CDR3 protein: CSVKGTGKAYNEQFF
J gene: TRBJ2-6; V gene: TRBV19; CDR3 protein: CASSPLKSGTGANVLTF
J gene: TRBJ2-2; V gene: TRBV27; CDR3 protein: CASSTVQGRRTGELFF
J gene: TRBJ1-5; V gene: TRBV28; CDR3 protein: CASRHAGAALHQPQHF
J gene: TRBJ2-1; V gene: TRBV28; CDR3 protein: CASKPRTSGVNEQFF
J gene: TRBJ1-1; V gene: TRBV28; CDR3 protein: CASSFNTGGRTTEAFF
J gene: TRBJ1-1; V gene: TRBV18; CDR3 protein: CASSPDRVSEAFF
J gene: TRBJ2-3; V gene: TRBV6-4; CDR3 protein: CASSAGTSGGARTDTQYF
J gene: TRBJ1-2; V gene: TRBV13; CDR3 protein: CASSLGLTGGKYGYTF
J gene: TRBJ2-7; V gene: TRBV7-9; CDR3 protein: CASGWQGSLSYEQYF
J gene: TRBJ1-2; V gene: TRBV19; CDR3 protein: CASSITFPRTNYGYTF
J gene: TRBJ2-7; V gene: TRBV12-5; CDR3 protein: CASGRDGTYEQYF
J gene: TRBJ1-1; V gene: TRBV7-3; CDR3 protein: CASSLTASVSRTEAFF
J gene: TRBJ2-7; V gene: TRBV18; CDR3 protein: CASSSPGLAGPYEQYF
J gene: TRBJ1-1; V gene: TRBV15; CDR3 protein: CATSRDQGQWTAFF
J gene: .; V gene: TRBV9; CDR3 protein: CARDNRGFYEQYF
J gene: TRBJ2-7; V gene: TRBV5-4; CDR3 protein: CASSPPGQGAIEQYF
J gene: TRBJ2-1; V gene: TRBV15; CDR3 protein: CATSRTSGGPTPRWGVQFF
J gene: TRBJ2-7; V gene: TRBV7-2; CDR3 protein: CASSSTAEPYYEQYF
J gene: TRBJ1-5; V gene: TRBV19; CDR3 protein: CASSPPTGNAQPQHF
J gene: TRBJ1-3; V gene: TRBV4-1; CDR3 protein: CASSPSGTGAGNTIYF
J gene: .; V gene: TRBV6-1; CDR3 protein: CASSASDPSYEQYF
J gene: TRBJ1-4; V gene: TRBV2; CDR3 protein: CASRGTGNEKLFF
J gene: TRBJ2-1; V gene: TRBV7-2; CDR3 protein: CASSSRPPSVPRIEQFF
J gene: TRBJ2-1; V gene: TRBV7-6; CDR3 protein: CASSLAGLAGLSYNEQFF
J gene: TRBJ2-7; V gene: TRBV7-9; CDR3 protein: CASSLDGRGEQYF
J gene: TRBJ1-5; V gene: TRBV19; CDR3 protein: CASSMPPQAQHF
J gene: TRBJ2-5; V gene: TRBV28; CDR3 protein: CASSPASGGAFFRETQYF
J gene: TRBJ2-1; V gene: TRBV5-1; CDR3 protein: CASRTGYRDRDLNEQFF
J gene: TRBJ1-4; V gene: TRBV11-2; CDR3 protein: CASSPPQRLNEKLFF
J gene: TRBJ2-2; V gene: TRBV11-3; CDR3 protein: CASSLDRFDRGTGELFF
J gene: TRBJ2-7; V gene: TRBV5-1; CDR3 protein: CASSFLGASGKVEQYF
J gene: TRBJ1-5; V gene: TRBV28; CDR3 protein: CASSGTGAQPQHF
J gene: TRBJ1-5; V gene: TRBV7-2; CDR3 protein: CASSSTPYPGLPQHF
J gene: TRBJ2-7; V gene: TRBV5-4; CDR3 protein: CASSLRTSGSRQYF
J gene: TRBJ2-7; V gene: TRBV7-9; CDR3 protein: CASRSGPYEQYF
J gene: TRBJ1-5; V gene: TRBV6-1; CDR3 protein: CASSDSSREQPQHF
J gene: TRBJ2-1; V gene: TRBV5-8; CDR3 protein: CASSRVPTSGSYNEQFF
J gene: TRBJ2-5; V gene: TRBV5-1; CDR3 protein: CASSLAGQRETQYF
J gene: TRBJ2-3; V gene: TRBV7-9; CDR3 protein: CASSFGDSLGGTDTQYF
J gene: TRBJ1-4; V gene: TRBV2; CDR3 protein: CASSEDRSGEKLFF
J gene: TRBJ1-2; V gene: TRBV29-1; CDR3 protein: CSVEEGGQGSFSYGYTF
J gene: TRBJ2-7; V gene: TRBV11-2; CDR3 protein: CASSRGLAGSEQYF
J gene: TRBJ2-7; V gene: TRBV5-1; CDR3 protein: CASRPRQAVFEGEQYF
J gene: TRBJ1-2; V gene: TRBV5-4; CDR3 protein: CASSPRQGSYGYTF
J gene: TRBJ1-6; V gene: TRBV7-9; CDR3 protein: CASSTTGSNNSPLHF
J gene: TRBJ1-5; V gene: TRBV19; CDR3 protein: CASGGTGNQPQHF
J gene: TRBJ1-2; V gene: TRBV25-1; CDR3 protein: CASSPRTELYGYTF